Described below is a single T cell receptor beta chain sequence and its context. These data come from a study of blood T cells in healthy people across ages. A J-beta primer mix and a sample-barcoded 5' primer were used in a second PCR of about 7 to 11 cycles. TCRdb used MiXCR to reprocess the 5' RACE reads, holding one entry per CDR3 protein. Of around 1.5 million distinct CDR3 sequences in the sample, about 40% were seen once. The CDR3 extends over 14 amino acids. V was trimmed by 5 bases and J by 1 base, leaving 12 bases between them. Germline V CDR1 and CDR2: MNHNY, SVGAGI (reference sequence). This clonotype was sampled from a woman younger than 35 in good health. The rearrangement uses TRBV6-6 and TRBJ2-7, with D possibly being TRBD1 (6 bases). Sequenced material: blood. The CDR3 DNA is TGTGCCAGCAGTCCATTTACAGGGTCCTACGAGCAGTACTTC. Its protein is CASSPFTGSYEQYF.